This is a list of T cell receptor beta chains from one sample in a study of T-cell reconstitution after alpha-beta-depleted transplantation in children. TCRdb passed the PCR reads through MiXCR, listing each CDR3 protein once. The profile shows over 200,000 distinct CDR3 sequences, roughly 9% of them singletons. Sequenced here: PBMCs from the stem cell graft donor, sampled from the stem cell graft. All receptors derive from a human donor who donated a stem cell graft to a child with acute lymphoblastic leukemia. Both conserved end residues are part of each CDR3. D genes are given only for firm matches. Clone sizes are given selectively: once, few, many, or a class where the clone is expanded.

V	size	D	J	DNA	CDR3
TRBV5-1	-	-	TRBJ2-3	TGCGCCAGCAGCTTGGAGGGGTTAGATACGCAGTATTTT	CASSLEGLDTQYF
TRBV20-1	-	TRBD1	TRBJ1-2	TGCAGACCTATAGGGACAGGGAACTATGGCTACACCTTC	CRPIGTGNYGYTF
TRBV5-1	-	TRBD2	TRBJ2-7	TGCGCCAGCAGCCTTGGAACTAGCGGGGGTTACGAGCAGTACTTC	CASSLGTSGGYEQYF
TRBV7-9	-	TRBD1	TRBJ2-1	TGTGCCAGCAGCTCCTCGACAGGGTACAATGAGCAGTTCTTC	CASSSSTGYNEQFF
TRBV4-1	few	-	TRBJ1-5	TGCGCCAGCAGCCAAGATTATAAGGGTGTAGTTCAGCCCCAGCATTTT	CASSQDYKGVVQPQHF
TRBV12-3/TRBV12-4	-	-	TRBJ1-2	TGTGCCAGCAGTTTTCTCTATGGCTACACCTTC	CASSFLYGYTF
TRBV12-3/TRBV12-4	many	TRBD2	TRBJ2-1	TGTGCCAGCAGTTTACGGGGGGGCTCCTACAATGAGCAGTTCTTC	CASSLRGGSYNEQFF
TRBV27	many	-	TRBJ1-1	TGTGCCAGCAGTCTGACAGTGAACACTGAAGCTTTCTTT	CASSLTVNTEAFF
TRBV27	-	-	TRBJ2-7	TGTGCCAGCAGTTTATCGGTAGAGGCCTACGAGCAATACTTC	CASSLSVEAYEQYF
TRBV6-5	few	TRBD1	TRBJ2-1	TGTGCCAGCAGTTACCGTGCTGGGACAGGACCCACCCAGGCCCAGTTCTTC	CASSYRAGTGPTQAQFF
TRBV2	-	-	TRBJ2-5	TGTGCCAGCAGTGGGAATGGATTGAGGGAGACCCAGTACTTC	CASSGNGLRETQYF
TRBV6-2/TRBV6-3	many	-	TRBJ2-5	TGTGCCAGCAGTCCTCACACCGGGGGACAAGAGACCCAGTACTTC	CASSPHTGGQETQYF
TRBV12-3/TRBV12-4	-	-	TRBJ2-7	TGTGCCAGCAGCGTGGCGACTAACTCCTACGAGCAGTACTTC	CASSVATNSYEQYF
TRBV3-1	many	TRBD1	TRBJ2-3	TGTGCCAGCAGCCCTACCGGGACAGGGGCAACAGATACGCAGTATTTT	CASSPTGTGATDTQYF
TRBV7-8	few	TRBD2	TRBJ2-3	TGTGCCAGCAGCTTAGAACGTACGGGGGGTACAGATACGCAGTATTTT	CASSLERTGGTDTQYF
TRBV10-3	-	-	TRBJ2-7	TGTGCCATCACTCAGGACTACGAGCAGTACTTC	CAITQDYEQYF
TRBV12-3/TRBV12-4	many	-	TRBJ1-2	TGTGCCAGCGAAAATAACTATGGCTACACCTTC	CASENNYGYTF
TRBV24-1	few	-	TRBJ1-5	TGTGCCACCAGTGGCCAACACAGCAATCAGCCCCAGCATTTT	CATSGQHSNQPQHF
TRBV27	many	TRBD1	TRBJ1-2	TGTGCCAGCAGTTTCAGGGGACAGTTCTATGGCTACACCTTC	CASSFRGQFYGYTF
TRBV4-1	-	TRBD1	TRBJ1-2	TGCGCCAGCAGCCAAGAAAACAGGGGATTGGGCTATGGCTACACCTTC	CASSQENRGLGYGYTF
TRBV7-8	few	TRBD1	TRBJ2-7	TGTGCCAGCAGCTTCCACCCGGACAGGGGAGATTTTGACGAGCAGTACTTC	CASSFHPDRGDFDEQYF
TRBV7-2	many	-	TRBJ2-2	TGTGCCAGCAGCTTAAACAGGGTACTCCAAAACACCGGGGAGCTGTTTTTT	CASSLNRVLQNTGELFF
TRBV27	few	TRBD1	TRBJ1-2	TGTGCCAGCAGTTTCTACGACAGGGGGGAGGGCTACACCTTC	CASSFYDRGEGYTF
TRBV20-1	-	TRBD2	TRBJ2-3	TGCAGTGCTAGAGAACTAGCGGGGATGGCAGATACGCAGTATTTT	CSARELAGMADTQYF
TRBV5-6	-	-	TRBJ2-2	TGTGCCAGCAGCCTTACTACCGGGATTTTTGCCGGGGAGCTGTTTTTT	CASSLTTGIFAGELFF
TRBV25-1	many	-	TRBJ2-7	TGTGCCAGCATGGACCTCTACGAGCAGTACTTC	CASMDLYEQYF
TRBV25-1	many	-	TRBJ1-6	TGTGCCAGCAGTGGACAGAGGAATTCACCCCTCCACTTT	CASSGQRNSPLHF
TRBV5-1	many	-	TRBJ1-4	TGCGCCAGCAGCTTGGCCGGCGGCGGTGAAAAACTGTTTTTT	CASSLAGGGEKLFF
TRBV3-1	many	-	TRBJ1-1	TGTGCCAGCAGCCAAGATCTGGCAGGGAACACTGAAGCTTTCTTT	CASSQDLAGNTEAFF
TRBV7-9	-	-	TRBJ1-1	TGTGCCAGCAGCTTGGTTGGGGGCCGTCAGGAGACTGAAGCTTTCTTT	CASSLVGGRQETEAFF
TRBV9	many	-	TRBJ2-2	TGTGCCAGCAGCGCGTCCGGGGGCTCGGGGGTGGGGGAGCTGTTTTTT	CASSASGGSGVGELFF
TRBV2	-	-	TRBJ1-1	TGTGCCAGCAGAGCCAGGGAGGACACTGAAGCTTTCTTT	CASRAREDTEAFF
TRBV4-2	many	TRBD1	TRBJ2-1	TGTGCCAGCAGCCAAGAGACAGGGGGGGTAAATGAGCAGTTCTTC	CASSQETGGVNEQFF
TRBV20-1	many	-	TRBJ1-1	TGCAGTGCTAGAGATTTTTCGACCCTTAACACTGAAGCTTTCTTT	CSARDFSTLNTEAFF
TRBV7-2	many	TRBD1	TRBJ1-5	TGTGCCAGCAGCTTAGATGGGACAGGGGTTCAGCCCCAGCATTTT	CASSLDGTGVQPQHF
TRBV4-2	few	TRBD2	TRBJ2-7	TGTGCCAGCAGCCAAGAAGAGCGGGGCGCCTCCTACGAGCAGTACTTC	CASSQEERGASYEQYF
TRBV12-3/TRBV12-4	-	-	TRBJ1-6	TGTGCCAGCAGTTTAGCGCTGACCGGGGTCAGGGCACGTTCACCCCTCCACTTT	CASSLALTGVRARSPLHF
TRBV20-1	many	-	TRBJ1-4	TGCAGTGCTAGAGGTCCCCAACCGAATGAAAAACTGTTTTTT	CSARGPQPNEKLFF
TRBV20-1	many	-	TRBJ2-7	TGCAGTGCTCCCCCCGAGGTAGGGAATGTCGACGAGCAGTACTTC	CSAPPEVGNVDEQYF
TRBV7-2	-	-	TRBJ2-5	TGTGCCAGCAGCTTAGTCACTGAGACCCAGTACTTC	CASSLVTETQYF
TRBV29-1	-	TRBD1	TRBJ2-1	TGCAGCGCTGGACAGGGTTCCTACAATGAGCAGTTCTTC	CSAGQGSYNEQFF
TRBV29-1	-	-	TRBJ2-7	TGCAGCGCCCTCAGGGACTCCTACGAGCAGTACTTC	CSALRDSYEQYF
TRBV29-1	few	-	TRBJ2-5	TGCAGCGTAATAGGAGTAAAAGAGACCCAGTACTTC	CSVIGVKETQYF
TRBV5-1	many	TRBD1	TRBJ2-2	TGCGCCAGCAGCTTGGGGACAGGGCCGAGCACCGGGGAGCTGTTTTTT	CASSLGTGPSTGELFF
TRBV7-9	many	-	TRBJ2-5	TGTGCCAGCAGCTTAGTTGACAGTAGGGTCCACGAGACCCAGTACTTC	CASSLVDSRVHETQYF
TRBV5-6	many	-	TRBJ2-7	TGTGCCAGCAGCTTGGAGCACCTCGCAACCTACGAGCAGTACTTC	CASSLEHLATYEQYF
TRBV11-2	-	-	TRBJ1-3	TGTGCCAGCAGCTTAAATACGGTCGGCTCTGGAAACACCATATATTTT	CASSLNTVGSGNTIYF
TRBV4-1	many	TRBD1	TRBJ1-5	TGCGCCAGCAGCCATACAGGGGGCCCGAGTCAGCCCCAGCATTTT	CASSHTGGPSQPQHF
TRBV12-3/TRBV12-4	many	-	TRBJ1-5	TGTGCCAGCAGCCCCTTGGGGTGGGAGGCTCAGCCCCAGCATTTT	CASSPLGWEAQPQHF
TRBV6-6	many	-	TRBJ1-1	TGTGCCTCCAGGGGAGGGGGGAACACTGAAGCTTTCTTT	CASRGGGNTEAFF